This TCR beta chain was observed in a study of blood T cell repertoires in COVID-19. Trimming pared 5 bases from V and 7 bases from J, leaving 14 bases between. The CDR3 has 13 residues. Germline V gene sequence: CDR1 LGHNT, CDR2 FRNRAP. Some clones are missing from TCRdb's copy, which holds only in-frame ones; the method was immunoSEQ multiplex PCR. The data hold 95,000 or so clones, with 70% to 85% observed a single time. The origin of this receptor is a human donor in a cohort sampled during active COVID-19. The V gene is TRBV12-5, the J gene TRBJ1-2, with D tentatively TRBD1 (5 bases). Source material: peripheral blood. The CDR3 DNA is TGTGCTAGTGGTAGACAGCAAGCATCTGGCTACACCTTC. Amino acids: CASGRQQASGYTF. Full variable domain (missing parts from reference TRBV12-5 and TRBJ1-2): DARVTQTPRHKVTEMGQEVTMRCQPILGHNTVFWYRQTMMQGLELLAYFRNRAPLDDSGMPKDRFSAEMPDATLATLKIQPSEPRDSAVYFCASGRQQASGYTFGSGTRLTVV.